The 9 T cell receptor beta chains in this list originate from one sample, sequenced in a study of shared clonotypes between healthy human individuals. Produced via immunoSEQ multiplex PCR; TCRdb's table is partial and in-frame only. This table holds about 2,500,000 clones, 90% to 95% found once. Sequencing input: naive CD4+ T cells sorted from blood. Subset in this sample: CD45RA+ positively selected. The source is a man between 18 and 35 years old in good health.

This clone was seen once. The identical CDR3 is also encoded by other nucleotide sequences in the sample. The chain links TRBV7-9 to TRBJ2-3; D not resolved. Germline loops: CDR1 SEHNR, CDR2 FQNEAQ (reference sequence). The ends were cut back, 5 bases at V and 0 bases at J, with 3 bases in the middle. The CDR3 has 12 residues. CDR3 amino acids: CASSVSTDTQYF. CDR3 nucleotide sequence: TGTGCCAGCAGCGTTAGCACAGATACGCAGTATTTT.

The genes are TRBV9 and TRBJ1-1, with no clear D. Per germline, CDR1 SGDLS and CDR2 YYNGEE. The CDR3 runs 14 residues. Trimming pared 0 bases from V and 4 bases from J, leaving 10 bases between. CDR3 sequence reads: CASSVGGLATEAFF. CDR3 DNA: TGTGCCAGCAGCGTAGGAGGGTTGGCCACTGAAGCTTTCTTT.

This chain joins TRBV2 and TRBJ2-5, with D perhaps TRBD2 (5 bases). V was trimmed by 7 bases and J by 2 bases, leaving 11 bases between them. Germline V gene lookup returns CDR1 SNHLY and CDR2 FYNNEI. This CDR3 contains 13 residues. This chain's CDR3 is CASIRRVQETQYF. CDR3 nucleotide sequence: TGTGCCAGCATTAGGCGGGTACAAGAGACCCAGTACTTC.

The CDR3 nucleotides read TGCAGTGCTACGACAGGCCCAGGGCAGTTCTTC. It translates to CSATTGPGQFF. The gene calls are TRBV20-1 and TRBJ2-1; D is possibly TRBD1 (6 bases). The V end lost 4 bases, the J end lost 12 bases, and 13 bases lay between the germline ends. The CDR3 runs to 11 residues. Per germline, CDR1 DFQATT and CDR2 SNEGSKA (reference sequence).

This clone was observed a few times. Other DNA sequences in this specimen translate into the identical CDR3. The J gene is TRBJ2-5, the V gene TRBV30; D not certain. Trimming left V 0 bases short and J 5 bases short, with 4 bases between. The germline gives CDR1 GTSNPN, CDR2 SVGIG (reference sequence). CDR3 length: 11 residues. The CDR3 bases are TGTGCCTGGAGTGTACTGGAGACCCAGTACTTC. Its protein product is CAWSVLETQYF.

As to this clone: This specimen includes other DNA sequences encoding the same CDR3. V is TRBV27 and J is TRBJ2-1; D ambiguous. CDR3 length: 11 amino acids. Trimming removed 2 bases at V and 5 bases at J, with 1 base between. In germline, CDR1 is MNHEY, CDR2 SMNVEV (reference sequence). CDR3 DNA sequence: TGTGCCAGCAGTTTAAACAATGAGCAGTTCTTC. It is translated as CASSLNNEQFF.

CDR3 region: CASSLEPGGDTIYF. The CDR3 region has the DNA TGCGCCAGCAGCTTGGAGCCAGGGGGAGACACCATATATTTT. This sequence joins TRBV5-1 and TRBJ1-3; 7 bases agree with TRBD1. The CDR3 consists of 14 residues. From germline, CDR1 is SGHRS and CDR2 YFSETQ. The V gene end was trimmed by 0 bases and the J gene end by 8 bases; junction bases not matched to a gene: 5. The full variable domain, rest sourced from reference TRBV5-1 and TRBJ1-3, is KAGVTQTPRYLIKTRGQQVTLSCSPISGHRSVSWYQQTPGQGLQFLFEYFSETQRNKGNFPGRFSGRQFSNSRSEMNVSTLELGDSALYLCASSLEPGGDTIYFGEGSWLTVV.

The chain combines TRBV19 with TRBJ2-7; 11 bases line up with TRBD1. The CDR3 covers 17 residues. J lost 3 bases, V lost 0 bases, and 7 bases had no gene match. CDR1 LNHDA and CDR2 SQIVND come from the germline V gene (reference sequence). The CDR3 DNA is TGTGCCAGTAGTATAGAATTGGACAGGGGGCTTTGCTACGAGCAGTACTTC. As protein: CASSIELDRGLCYEQYF.

V is TRBV27 and J is TRBJ1-2; D uncertain. Trimming pared 3 bases from V and 2 bases from J, leaving 13 bases between. The CDR3 runs to 15 residues. Per the germline V gene, CDR1 is MNHEY and CDR2 is SMNVEV (reference sequence). CDR3 protein: CASSFIPGLNYGYTF. CDR3 in DNA: TGTGCCAGCAGTTTCATTCCGGGCCTCAACTATGGCTACACCTTC.